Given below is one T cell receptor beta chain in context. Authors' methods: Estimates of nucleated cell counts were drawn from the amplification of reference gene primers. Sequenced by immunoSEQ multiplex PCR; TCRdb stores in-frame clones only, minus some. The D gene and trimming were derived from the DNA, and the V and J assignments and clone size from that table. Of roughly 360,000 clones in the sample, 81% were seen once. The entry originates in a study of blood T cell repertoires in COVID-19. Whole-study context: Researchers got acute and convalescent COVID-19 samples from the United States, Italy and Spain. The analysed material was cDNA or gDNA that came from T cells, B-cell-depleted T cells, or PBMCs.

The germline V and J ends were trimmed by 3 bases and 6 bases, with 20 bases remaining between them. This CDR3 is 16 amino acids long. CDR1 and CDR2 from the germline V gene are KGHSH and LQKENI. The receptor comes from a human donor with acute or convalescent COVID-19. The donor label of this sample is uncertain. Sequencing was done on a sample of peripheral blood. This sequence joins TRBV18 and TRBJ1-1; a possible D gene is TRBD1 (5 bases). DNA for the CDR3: TGTGCCAGCTCACCCACCGAATCTTCAGGGCGTTCTGAAGCTTTCTTT. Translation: CASSPTESSGRSEAFF. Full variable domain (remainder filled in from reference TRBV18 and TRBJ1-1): NAGVMQNPRHLVRRRGQEARLRCSPMKGHSHVYWYRQLPEEGLKFMVYLQKENIIDESGMPKERFSAEFPKEGPSILRIQQVVRGDSAAYFCASSPTESSGRSEAFFGQGTRLTVV.